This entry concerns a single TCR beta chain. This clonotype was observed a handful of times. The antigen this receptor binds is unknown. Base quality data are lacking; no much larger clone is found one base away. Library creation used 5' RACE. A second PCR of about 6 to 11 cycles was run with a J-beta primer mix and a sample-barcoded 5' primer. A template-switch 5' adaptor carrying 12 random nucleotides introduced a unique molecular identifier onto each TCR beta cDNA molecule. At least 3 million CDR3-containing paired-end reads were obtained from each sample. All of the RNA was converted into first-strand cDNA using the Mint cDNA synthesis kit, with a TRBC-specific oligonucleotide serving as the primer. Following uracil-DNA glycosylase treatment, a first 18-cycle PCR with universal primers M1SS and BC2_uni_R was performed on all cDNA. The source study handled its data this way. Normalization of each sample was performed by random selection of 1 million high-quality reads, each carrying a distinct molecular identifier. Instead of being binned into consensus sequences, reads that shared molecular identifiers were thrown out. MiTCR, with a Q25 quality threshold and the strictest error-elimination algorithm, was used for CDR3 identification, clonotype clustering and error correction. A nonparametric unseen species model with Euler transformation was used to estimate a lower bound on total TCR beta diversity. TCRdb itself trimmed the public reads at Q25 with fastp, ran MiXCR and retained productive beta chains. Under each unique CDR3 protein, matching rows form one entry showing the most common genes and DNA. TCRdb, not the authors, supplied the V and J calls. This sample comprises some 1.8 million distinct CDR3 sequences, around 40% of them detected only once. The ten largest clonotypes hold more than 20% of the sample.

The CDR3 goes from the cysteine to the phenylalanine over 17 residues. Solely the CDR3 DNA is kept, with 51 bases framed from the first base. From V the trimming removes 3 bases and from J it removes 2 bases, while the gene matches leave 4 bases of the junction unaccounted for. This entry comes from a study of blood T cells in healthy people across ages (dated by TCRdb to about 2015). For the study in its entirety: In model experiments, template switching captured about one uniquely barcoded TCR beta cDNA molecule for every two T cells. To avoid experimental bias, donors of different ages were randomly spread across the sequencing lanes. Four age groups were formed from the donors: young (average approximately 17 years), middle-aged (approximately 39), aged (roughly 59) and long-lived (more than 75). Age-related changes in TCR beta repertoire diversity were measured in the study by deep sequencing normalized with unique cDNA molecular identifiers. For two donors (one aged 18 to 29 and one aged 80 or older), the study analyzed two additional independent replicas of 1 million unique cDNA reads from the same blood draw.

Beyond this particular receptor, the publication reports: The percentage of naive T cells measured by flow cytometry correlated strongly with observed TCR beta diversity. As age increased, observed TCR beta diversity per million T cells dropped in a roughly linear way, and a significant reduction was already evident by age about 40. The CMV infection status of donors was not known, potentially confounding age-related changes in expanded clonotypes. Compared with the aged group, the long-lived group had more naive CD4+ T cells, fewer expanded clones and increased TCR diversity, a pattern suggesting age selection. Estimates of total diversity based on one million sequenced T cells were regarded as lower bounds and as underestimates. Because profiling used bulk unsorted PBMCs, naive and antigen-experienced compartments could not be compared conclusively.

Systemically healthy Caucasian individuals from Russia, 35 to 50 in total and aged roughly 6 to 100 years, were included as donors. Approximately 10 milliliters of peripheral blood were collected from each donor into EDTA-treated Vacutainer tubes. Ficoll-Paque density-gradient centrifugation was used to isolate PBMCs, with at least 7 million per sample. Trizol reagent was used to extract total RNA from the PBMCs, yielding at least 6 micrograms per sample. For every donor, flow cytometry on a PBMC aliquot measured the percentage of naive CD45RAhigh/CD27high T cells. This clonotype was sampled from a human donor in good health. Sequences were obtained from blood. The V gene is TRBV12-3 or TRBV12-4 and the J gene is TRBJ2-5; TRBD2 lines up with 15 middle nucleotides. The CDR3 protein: CASSFGTSGGLQETQYF. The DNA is TGTGCCAGCAGTTTCGGGACTAGCGGGGGGTTACAAGAGACCCAGTACTTC.